The 26 T cell receptor beta chains below all came from one sample that was sequenced in a study of vaccination effects on CD4 cells after COVID-19. These TCRs' antigens remain unknown. With the ViraFEST assay, the study expanded antigen-specific CD4+ T cells using viral peptide pools, then sequenced them. Following 10 days of culture, CD4+ T cells were isolated. Participants received two doses of either the BNT162b2 or mRNA-1273 vaccine. Assay: immunoSEQ multiplex PCR; the TCRdb copy retains only in-frame clones and omits some. Of about 81,000 clones listed, over 75% are singletons. Sequenced material: CD4+ T cells from PBMCs cultured with HCoV-OC43 spike peptides, taken after COVID-19 vaccination. The subset here: HCoV-OC43 spike overlapping peptide pool stimulation. Source of these receptors: a human donor who received a COVID-19 vaccine.

The gene calls are TRBV18 and TRBJ1-5; D unclear. The CDR3 has 12 residues. Germline V gene lookup returns CDR1 KGHSH and CDR2 LQKENI. V lost 6 bases to trimming and J lost 5 bases, with 8 bases between them. The CDR3, as DNA: TGTGCCAGCTCCCACGTTGATCAGCCCCAGCATTTT. Amino acid sequence: CASSHVDQPQHF.

Of note for this clone: Sequence at one end of the junction differs from germline and may be a read error. This chain connects TRBV13 to TRBJ2-1, with 7 bases matching TRBD1. This CDR3 contains 13 residues. Germline CDR1 reads PRHDT; CDR2 reads FYEKMQ (reference sequence). CDR3 coding DNA: TGTGCCAGCAGCTTCGGACAGGCCCTCCAGTCAGTCTTC. It yields the protein CASSFGQALQSVF. Looking up the rest from reference TRBV13 and TRBJ2-1 gives the full variable domain: AAGVIQSPRHLIKEKRETATLKCYPIPRHDTVYWYQQGPGQDPQFLISFYEKMQSDKGSIPDRFSAQQFSDYHSELNMSSLELGDSALYFCASSFGQALQSVFGPGTRLTVL.

This chain links TRBV3-1 (or the pseudogene TRBV3-2) with TRBJ2-1; 10 bases align to TRBD1. V was clipped by 6 bases and J by 5 bases; unmatched bases: 7. Germline CDR1 LGHDT, CDR2 YNNKEL (reference sequence). This CDR3 has 15 amino acids. The CDR3 DNA reads as TGTGCCAGCAGTTGGGACAGGGGAAGGGACAATGAGCAGTTCTTC. Amino acids: CASSWDRGRDNEQFF.

This chain connects TRBV29-1 to TRBJ2-5; D possibly corresponds to TRBD1 (6 bases). V gave up 5 bases and J gave up 5 bases, with 18 bases separating them. The germline V gene encodes CDR1 SQVTM and CDR2 ANQGSEA. The CDR3 runs 14 residues. The CDR3 is CSVLTGGIGETQYF. The CDR3 nucleotides are TGCAGCGTTTTGACAGGTGGTATAGGGGAGACCCAGTACTTC.

The rearrangement joins TRBV18 to TRBJ2-5; the D call may be TRBD1 or TRBD2 (5 bases each). Looked up from germline, CDR1 is KGHSH and CDR2 is LQKENI. This CDR3 comprises 16 residues. Trimming shortened V by 5 bases and J by 0 bases, and 16 bases separated the two germline ends. CDR3 bases: TGTGCCAGCTCAAAATTGTCGGGACGGAACCAAGAGACCCAGTACTTC. The encoded protein is CASSKLSGRNQETQYF.

This rearrangement joins TRBV3-1 (or the pseudogene TRBV3-2) to TRBJ1-1; unclear D gene. Per the germline V gene, CDR1 is LGHDT and CDR2 is YNNKEL (reference sequence). The V gene lost 3 bases and the J gene lost 0 bases, with 2 bases spanning the gap. This CDR3 region has 12 residues. CDR3 sequence reads: CASSHLNTEAFF. The CDR3 nucleotides read TGTGCCAGCAGCCACTTGAACACTGAAGCTTTCTTT.

The CDR3 nucleotides read TGTGCCAGCAGCTTAGGGGGGGCTCAACGGACCCAGTACTTC. It translates to CASSLGGAQRTQYF. This sequence joins TRBV7-2 and TRBJ2-5, with D perhaps being TRBD1 or TRBD2 (6 bases each). V gave up 1 base and J gave up 7 bases, with 13 bases separating them. Germline CDR1 is SGHTA and CDR2 is FQGNSA. CDR3 length equals 14 residues.

The rearrangement links TRBV7-2 to TRBJ2-1; 11 bases match TRBD2. The V and J ends lost 5 bases and 6 bases, in that order; junction bases with no gene match: 9. The CDR3 contains 16 residues. The germline V gene encodes CDR1 SGHTA and CDR2 FQGNSA. Here the CDR3 reads CASSKIAGGAPNEQFF. Written as DNA, the CDR3 is TGTGCCAGCAGCAAAATAGCGGGGGGGGCCCCCAATGAGCAGTTCTTC.

This clone was seen once. In DNA form, the CDR3 reads TGCGCCAGCAGCTTGGAGGAGACGGTGAGCTACACCTTC. Amino acids: CASSLEETVSYTF. The V and J genes are TRBV5-1 and TRBJ1-2; no reliable D call. V was clipped by 0 bases and J by 9 bases, with 12 bases between them. CDR3 size: 13 residues. Per the germline V gene, CDR1 is SGHRS and CDR2 is YFSETQ.

Concerning this clone: The junction shows a germline mismatch at one end, possibly a read error. V and J are TRBV12-3 or TRBV12-4 and TRBJ1-6; D uncertain. This CDR3 is 12 amino acids long. The CDR3 region has the DNA TGTGCCAGCAGTTTAGCCTATTCGCCCCTCCACTTT. This codes for CASSLAYSPLHF.

The chain recombines TRBV3-1 (or the pseudogene TRBV3-2) with TRBJ2-5; TRBD1 agrees at 8 bases. Trimming cost V 4 bases and J 5 bases; bases outside gene matches: 9. This CDR3 contains 15 residues. Germline CDR1 LGHDT, CDR2 YNNKEL (reference sequence). The CDR3 protein is CASSPQGARSETQYF. CDR3 coding DNA: TGTGCCAGCAGCCCTCAGGGGGCTAGATCCGAGACCCAGTACTTC.

This chain connects TRBV6-2 or TRBV6-3 to TRBJ2-3, with D unclear. The CDR3 runs 15 residues. V dropped 5 bases and J dropped 2 bases, with 14 bases sitting between them. CDR1 MNHEY and CDR2 SVGEGT come from the germline V gene. In DNA, the CDR3 is TGTGCCAGCAGTCCCGTACGGCATTACACAGATACGCAGTATTTT. Amino acids: CASSPVRHYTDTQYF.

This chain links TRBV18 with TRBJ2-5; 10 nucleotides line up with TRBD2. There are 13 residues in the CDR3. Unmatched junction bases numbered 1, after V lost 4 bases and J lost 5 bases. Per the germline V gene, CDR1 is KGHSH and CDR2 is LQKENI. The CDR3 DNA reads TGTGCCAGCTCACAGACTAGCGGGGAGACCCAGTACTTC. Translated, it gives CASSQTSGETQYF.

This clone was detected only once. V gene TRBV6-2 or TRBV6-3 combines with J gene TRBJ2-1; D is ambiguous. The CDR3 extends over 16 amino acids. The ends were cut back, 5 bases at V and 4 bases at J, with 18 bases in the middle. Germline V gene lookup returns CDR1 MNHEY and CDR2 SVGEGT. CDR3 nucleotides: TGTGCCAGCAGTGACCCCTCGGTAAAGGGTTACAATGAGCAGTTCTTC. Protein product: CASSDPSVKGYNEQFF.

The chain recombines TRBV7-2 with TRBJ2-1; maybe TRBD1 (6 bases). The CDR3 is made up of 14 amino acids. The germline V and J ends were trimmed by 2 bases and 4 bases, with 9 bases remaining between them. Germline V lookup: CDR1 SGHTA, CDR2 FQGNSA. CDR3 protein: CASSLKDRYNEQFF. CDR3 DNA: TGTGCCAGCAGCTTAAAGGACAGATACAATGAGCAGTTCTTC.

The rearrangement links TRBV19 to TRBJ1-1; the D gene is possibly TRBD1 (6 bases). Germline V gene sequence: CDR1 LNHDA, CDR2 SQIVND (reference sequence). The V end lost 1 base, the J end lost 4 bases, and 13 bases lay between the germline ends. The CDR3 runs 15 residues. The CDR3 here is CASSIAGGAITEAFF. The DNA of the CDR3 is TGTGCCAGTAGTATAGCGGGGGGGGCAATCACTGAAGCTTTCTTT.

This clone showed up just once. The chain recombines TRBV19 with TRBJ1-5; D not resolved. V lost 5 bases and J 5 bases, leaving 10 bases between the germline ends. The germline V gene encodes CDR1 LNHDA and CDR2 SQIVND (reference sequence). CDR3 length: 13 residues. The CDR3 loop reads CASSAQADQPQHF. The CDR3 coding sequence is TGTGCCAGTAGTGCCCAAGCTGATCAGCCCCAGCATTTT.

The chain employs TRBV6-1 and TRBJ1-3; D might be TRBD1 (5 bases). Trimming left V 2 bases short and J 4 bases short, with 9 bases between. CDR1 MNHNS and CDR2 SASEGT come from the germline V gene. The CDR3 is 14 amino acids. CDR3 protein: CASSESPGGNTIYF. CDR3 DNA sequence: TGTGCCAGCAGTGAATCCCCAGGGGGAAACACCATATATTTT.

J is TRBJ2-5 and V is TRBV6-2 or TRBV6-3; tentative D call: TRBD2 (5 bases). The CDR3 sequence is 14 residues long. V dropped 4 bases and J dropped 5 bases, with 14 bases sitting between them. The germline gives CDR1 MNHEY, CDR2 SVGEGT. The CDR3 nucleotides are TGTGCCAGCAGTTCGCTCTTTGGCGGGGAGACCCAGTACTTC. Its translation is CASSSLFGGETQYF.

The chain links TRBV29-1 to TRBJ1-4; D is undetermined. V gave up 4 bases and J gave up 6 bases, with 3 bases separating them. Germline V gives CDR1 SQVTM, CDR2 ANQGSEA. This CDR3 is 10 amino acids long. Here the CDR3 reads CSVGDEKLFF. In nucleotides, the CDR3 is TGCAGCGTTGGTGATGAAAAACTGTTTTTT.

This chain links TRBV9 with TRBJ2-5, with D possibly called TRBD1 or TRBD2 (6 bases each). The germline V gene encodes CDR1 SGDLS and CDR2 YYNGEE. Between the trimmed V and J ends, which lost 4 bases and 2 bases, there was a span of 12 bases. The CDR3 sequence is 14 residues long. The CDR3 reads CASSKGGKQETQYF. CDR3 bases: TGTGCCAGCAGCAAAGGGGGGAAACAAGAGACCCAGTACTTC. The variable domain in full, completed from reference TRBV9 and TRBJ2-5, reads DSGVTQTPKHLITATGQRVTLRCSPRSGDLSVYWYQQSLDQGLQFLIQYYNGEERAKGNILERFSAQQFPDLHSELNLSSLELGDSALYFCASSKGGKQETQYFGPGTRLLVL.

This clone was recorded once. This chain uses TRBV6-1 with TRBJ1-1; tentative D call: TRBD1 (5 bases). Trimming removed 3 bases at V and 5 bases at J, with 10 bases between. Germline V gene sequence: CDR1 MNHNS, CDR2 SASEGT. The CDR3 has 13 residues. The DNA for the CDR3 is TGTGCCAGCAGTGAGATAGGGGCGACTGAAGCTTTCTTT. It specifies CASSEIGATEAFF.

V and J are TRBV5-1 and TRBJ1-4, with D perhaps matching TRBD1 (5 bases). Germline V gene lookup returns CDR1 SGHRS and CDR2 YFSETQ. The CDR3 is 15 amino acids. Trimming cost V 2 bases and J 4 bases, with 12 bases left between them. CDR3 loop: CASSLATVDNEKLFF. CDR3 DNA: TGCGCCAGCAGCTTAGCGACAGTAGATAATGAAAAACTGTTTTTT.

This clone was recorded once. This sequence joins TRBV7-9 and TRBJ2-4; 7 bases fit TRBD1. This CDR3 region has 16 residues. Germline assignment: CDR1 SEHNR and CDR2 FQNEAQ (reference sequence). The J segment lost 5 bases and the V segment lost 0 bases, leaving 7 bases of the junction unmatched. In DNA, the CDR3 is TGTGCCAGCAGCTTAGCGGGGACAGTATCCCAAAACATTCAGTACTTC. Amino acid sequence: CASSLAGTVSQNIQYF.

The chain combines TRBV19 with TRBJ1-3; D is uncertain. Deletions cut 6 bases from V and 0 bases from J, with 12 bases between. Germline V gene data show CDR1 as LNHDA and CDR2 as SQIVND (reference sequence). The CDR3 length is 15 residues. This chain's CDR3 is CASSQLTGSGNTIYF. The CDR3 DNA is TGTGCCAGTAGCCAACTGACCGGCTCTGGAAACACCATATATTTT.

This chain joins TRBV5-1 and TRBJ2-5; 9 bases align to TRBD2. With V trimmed by 6 bases and J by 2 bases, 5 bases remained unmatched. Germline lookup yields CDR1 SGHRS and CDR2 YFSETQ. CDR3 length: 14 amino acids. The CDR3 DNA is TGCGCCAGCACCCAAACTAGCGGGCAAGAGACCCAGTACTTC. Encoded protein: CASTQTSGQETQYF.